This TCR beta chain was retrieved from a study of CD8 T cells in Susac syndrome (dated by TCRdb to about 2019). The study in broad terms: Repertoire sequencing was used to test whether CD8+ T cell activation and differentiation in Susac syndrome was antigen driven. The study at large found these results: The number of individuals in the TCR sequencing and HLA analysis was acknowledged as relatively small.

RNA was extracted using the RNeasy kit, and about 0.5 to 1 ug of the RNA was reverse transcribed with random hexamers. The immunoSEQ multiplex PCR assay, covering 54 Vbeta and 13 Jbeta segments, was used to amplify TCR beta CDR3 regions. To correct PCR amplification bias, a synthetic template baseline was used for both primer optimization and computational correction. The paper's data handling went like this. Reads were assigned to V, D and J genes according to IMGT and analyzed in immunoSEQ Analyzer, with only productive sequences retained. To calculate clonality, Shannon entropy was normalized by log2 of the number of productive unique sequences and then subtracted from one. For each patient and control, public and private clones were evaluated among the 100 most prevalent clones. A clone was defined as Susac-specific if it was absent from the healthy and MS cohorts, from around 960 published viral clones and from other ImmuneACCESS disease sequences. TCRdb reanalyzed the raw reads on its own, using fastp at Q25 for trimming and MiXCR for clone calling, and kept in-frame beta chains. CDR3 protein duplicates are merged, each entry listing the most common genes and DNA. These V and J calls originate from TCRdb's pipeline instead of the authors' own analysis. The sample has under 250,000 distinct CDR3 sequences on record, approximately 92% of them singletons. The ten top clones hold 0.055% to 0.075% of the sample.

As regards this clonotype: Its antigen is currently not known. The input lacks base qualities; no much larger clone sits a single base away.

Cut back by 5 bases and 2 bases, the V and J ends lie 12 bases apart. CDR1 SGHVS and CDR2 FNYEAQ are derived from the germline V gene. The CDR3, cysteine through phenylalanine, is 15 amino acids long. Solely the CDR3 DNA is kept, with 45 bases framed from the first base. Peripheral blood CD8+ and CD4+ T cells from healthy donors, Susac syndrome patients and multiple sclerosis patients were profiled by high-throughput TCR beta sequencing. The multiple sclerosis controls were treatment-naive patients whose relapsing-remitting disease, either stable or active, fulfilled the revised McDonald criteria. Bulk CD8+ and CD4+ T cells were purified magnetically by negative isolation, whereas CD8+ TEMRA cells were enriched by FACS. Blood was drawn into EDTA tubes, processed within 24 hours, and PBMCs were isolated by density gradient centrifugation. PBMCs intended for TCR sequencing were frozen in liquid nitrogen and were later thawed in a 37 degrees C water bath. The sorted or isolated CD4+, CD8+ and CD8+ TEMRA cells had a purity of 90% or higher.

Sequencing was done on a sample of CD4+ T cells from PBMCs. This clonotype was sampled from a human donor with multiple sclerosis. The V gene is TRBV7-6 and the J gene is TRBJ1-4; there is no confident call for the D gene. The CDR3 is CASSTMGRTNEKLFF. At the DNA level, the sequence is TGTGCCAGCAGCACGATGGGGAGGACTAATGAAAAACTGTTTTTT.